This TCR beta chain appears in the sequencing data of a study of T cells in tumors after PD-1 blockade. Background on the study: Prior checkpoint blockade, systemic immunosuppressant use, or anti-cancer therapy within 4 weeks excluded patients. During anti-PD-1 treatment, some patients continued daily vismodegib 150 mg.

Study findings and constraints: Blood contained roughly two fifths of the tumor's TCR clonotypes. After therapy, most expanded exhausted CD8+ clones were absent pre-treatment, suggesting clonal replacement.

Trimming pared 4 bases from V and 7 bases from J, leaving 10 bases between. The CDR3 consists of 12 residues. Germline V gives CDR1 ENHRY, CDR2 SYGVKD. Note on this clone: No antigen is known for it.

Some clones are missing from TCRdb's copy, which holds only in-frame ones; the method was immunoSEQ multiplex PCR. Of 7,500 to 9,500 clones listed, roughly three fifths are singletons. The sequence derives from a human donor with basal cell carcinoma. Sequenced material: tumor tissue, taken after anti-PD-1 treatment. V gene TRBV10-3 combines with J gene TRBJ1-1; a possible D gene is TRBD1 (5 bases). This CDR3 reads CAISVGAVEAFF. CDR3 DNA: TGTGCCATCAGTGTAGGGGCGGTTGAAGCTTTCTTT.